This T cell receptor (beta chain) was recorded in a study of shared clonotypes between healthy human individuals. The data were produced by immunoSEQ multiplex PCR, yet TCRdb's version contains in-frame clones alone and is incomplete. This table has 900,000 to 1,200,000 clones, approximately 80% appearing once. The CDR3 has 15 residues. Between the trimmed V and J ends, which lost 2 bases and 2 bases, there was a span of 11 bases. The germline V gene encodes CDR1 MDHEN and CDR2 SYDVKM. Division of CD4+ cells produced a CD45RA+ naive subset and a CD45RA-negative memory subset. What was sequenced was memory CD4+ T cells from PBMCs. Noted subset: CD45RA-negative fraction. The source is a young man in good health. Some clones in this sample may be carry-over from other donors' samples. The rearrangement uses TRBV28 and TRBJ2-3; D may be TRBD1 (5 bases). Written as DNA, the CDR3 is TGTGCCAGCAGTTTAGGACGGACAAACACAGATACGCAGTATTTT. This translates into CASSLGRTNTDTQYF.